These 32 T cell receptor beta chains originate from one sample sequenced in a study of T cells after yellow fever vaccination. Using its own MiXCR run on the 5' RACE reads, TCRdb lists one record per CDR3 protein. Among approximately 350,000 distinct CDR3 sequences listed, approximately 10% were seen once. This specimen consisted of PBMCs, obtained on the day of the first yellow fever vaccination. These receptors were obtained from a young man who received the YFV17D yellow fever vaccine.

CDR3 residues: CASSYVEGGEQYV. Written as DNA, the CDR3 is TGCGCCAGCAGCTATGTCGAGGGGGGAGAGCAGTACGTC. The V call is TRBV5-1, the J call TRBJ2-7; D tentatively fits TRBD1 or TRBD2 (6 bases each). Germline CDR1 is SGHRS and CDR2 is YFSETQ. V lost 3 bases, J lost 7 bases, and 14 bases lay in between. The CDR3 covers 13 residues.

The chain is built from TRBV5-6 and TRBJ2-7; D not resolved. V lost 0 bases and J lost 5, with 9 bases in between. CDR1 and CDR2 (germline): SGHDT, YYEEEE. This CDR3 has 13 residues. CDR3 protein: CASSLARNNEQYF. CDR3 nucleotide sequence: TGTGCCAGCAGCTTGGCGAGGAACAACGAGCAGTACTTC.

At least ten counts were recorded for this clonotype. The J gene is TRBJ2-5, the V gene TRBV12-3 or TRBV12-4; the D is unclear. The CDR3 sequence is 13 residues long. V lost 2 bases and J 5 bases, leaving 9 bases between the germline ends. The DNA of the CDR3 is TGTGCCAGCAGTTTATATTCTGAGGAGACCCAGTACTTC. This translates into CASSLYSEETQYF.

V usage is TRBV7-2 and J usage is TRBJ2-1; D is perhaps TRBD1 or TRBD2 (6 bases each). Per the germline V gene, CDR1 is SGHTA and CDR2 is FQGNSA. This CDR3 region has 16 residues. The ends were cut back, 5 bases at V and 5 bases at J, with 19 bases in the middle. The CDR3 DNA reads as TGTGCCAGCAGCCCACCGGGGGCCCCCTCTCACAATGAGCAGTTCTTC. This encodes CASSPPGAPSHNEQFF.

The rearrangement links TRBV20-1 to TRBJ2-3, with 9 bases that match TRBD2. This CDR3 is 14 amino acids long. J gave up 4 bases and V 8 bases, and 10 bases lay outside the gene matches. From germline, CDR1 is DFQATT and CDR2 SNEGSKA (reference sequence). As DNA, the CDR3 is TGCAGTTGGTTGGCGGGGGGGGTCCCAGATACGCAGTATTTT. Residues: CSWLAGGVPDTQYF.

This clonotype was seen only a few times. In DNA form, the CDR3 reads TGTGCCAGCTCCCCTTACGGGTACTCCTACAATGAGCAGTTCTTC. Translated: CASSPYGYSYNEQFF. V usage is TRBV18 and J usage is TRBJ2-1; D call uncertain. The CDR3 has 15 amino acids. Trimming took 6 bases from V and 0 from J, leaving 12 bases between them. Germline loops: CDR1 KGHSH, CDR2 LQKENI.

This clonotype appeared a few times. The CDR3: CASLSRGYEQYF. The DNA of the CDR3 is TGTGCCAGCCTCTCCAGGGGCTACGAGCAGTACTTC. This chain connects TRBV2 to TRBJ2-7; D is perhaps TRBD1 (6 bases). Trimming stripped 8 bases from V and 3 bases from J, with 11 bases between. The CDR3 is 12 residues long. Looked up from germline, CDR1 is SNHLY and CDR2 is FYNNEI.

The rearrangement joins TRBV6-1 to TRBJ1-4; D perhaps matches TRBD1 (6 bases). In germline, CDR1 is MNHNS, CDR2 SASEGT. The CDR3 spans 16 residues. V lost 4 bases to trimming and J lost 3 bases, with 15 bases between them. This chain's CDR3 is CASSVGQIRANEKLFF. As DNA, the CDR3 is TGTGCCAGCAGTGTTGGACAGATTCGTGCTAATGAAAAACTGTTTTTT.

This clonotype was detected a few times. J is TRBJ2-1 and V is TRBV10-3; 8 bases line up with TRBD1. This CDR3 is 15 amino acids long. J was trimmed by 6 bases and V by 3 bases; bases with no gene match: 7. Germline CDR1 is ENHRY and CDR2 is SYGVKD. CDR3 protein: CAISEGARGLNEQFF. CDR3 coding DNA: TGTGCCATCAGTGAAGGGGCCAGGGGGCTCAATGAGCAGTTCTTC.

This clonotype occurred many times. The genes are TRBV5-1 and TRBJ2-5; D perhaps matches TRBD1 (5 bases). Germline lookup yields CDR1 SGHRS and CDR2 YFSETQ. The CDR3 spans 13 residues. Trimming stripped 5 bases from V and 4 bases from J, with 12 bases between. This CDR3 reads CASSSRVGETQYF. The CDR3 coding sequence is TGCGCCAGCAGTTCCAGGGTAGGAGAGACCCAGTACTTC.

This clonotype was counted ten times or more. The chain links TRBV5-1 to TRBJ1-2; no reliable D call. This CDR3 is 13 amino acids long. V was pared by 0 bases and J by 4 bases, with 7 bases between. Germline loops: CDR1 SGHRS, CDR2 YFSETQ. CDR3 in DNA: TGCGCCAGCAGCTTGGGAGGAGTCTATGGCTACACCTTC. Its protein product is CASSLGGVYGYTF.

This clonotype was counted a few times. CDR3 sequence: CASSTRGALSSYNEQFF. The CDR3 coding sequence is TGTGCCAGCAGCACACGGGGGGCCCTGAGCTCCTACAATGAGCAGTTCTTC. The chain combines TRBV5-4 with TRBJ2-1, with D perhaps matching TRBD2 (7 bases). Trimming shortened V by 4 bases and J by 0 bases, and 17 bases separated the two germline ends. This CDR3 region has 17 residues. Germline lookup yields CDR1 SGHNT and CDR2 YYREEE (reference sequence). Full variable domain (remainder filled in from reference TRBV5-4 and TRBJ2-1): ETGVTQSPTHLIKTRGQQVTLRCSSQSGHNTVSWYQQALGQGPQFIFQYYREEENGRGNFPPRFSGLQFPNYSSELNVNALELDDSALYLCASSTRGALSSYNEQFFGPGTRLTVL.

This chain links TRBV11-3 with TRBJ2-5, with D possibly being TRBD1 (7 bases). The germline V gene encodes CDR1 SGHNT and CDR2 YENEEA. V gave up 5 bases and J gave up 5 bases, with 18 bases separating them. This CDR3 is 15 amino acids long. The CDR3 sequence: CASSTGDSSRETQYF. The CDR3 DNA reads TGTGCCAGCAGCACGGGGGACAGTTCAAGGGAGACCCAGTACTTC.

The V gene is TRBV6-5, the J gene TRBJ2-1, with D possibly being TRBD1 or TRBD2 (7 bases each). V dropped 6 bases and J dropped 12 bases, with 12 bases sitting between them. Germline lookup yields CDR1 MNHEY and CDR2 SVGAGI. The CDR3 is made up of 11 amino acids. CDR3 region: CASSTRGGQFF. The DNA for the CDR3 is TGTGCCAGCAGCACCAGGGGGGGGCAGTTCTTC.

This chain joins TRBV5-1 and TRBJ2-2; tentative D call: TRBD1 (6 bases). CDR3 size: 15 residues. Germline CDR1 and CDR2: SGHRS and YFSETQ. V gave up 4 bases and J gave up 0 bases, with 10 bases separating them. The CDR3 bases are TGCGCCAGCAGCCTGGACAGCACGAACACCGGGGAGCTGTTTTTT. Protein product: CASSLDSTNTGELFF. Filled out from reference TRBV5-1 and TRBJ2-2, the complete variable domain reads KAGVTQTPRYLIKTRGQQVTLSCSPISGHRSVSWYQQTPGQGLQFLFEYFSETQRNKGNFPGRFSGRQFSNSRSEMNVSTLELGDSALYLCASSLDSTNTGELFFGEGSRLTVL.

This clonotype was seen a handful of times. J is TRBJ1-2 and V is TRBV5-4; 7 bases match TRBD1. V lost 4 bases, J lost 2 bases, and 8 bases stayed unmatched. Germline values: CDR1 SGHNT, CDR2 YYREEE (reference sequence). The CDR3 spans 15 residues. As DNA, the CDR3 is TGTGCCAGCAGCCGGGGACAGCAAGGGAACTATGGCTACACCTTC. Protein: CASSRGQQGNYGYTF.

The chain combines TRBV6-1 with TRBJ1-6, with TRBD1 as a possible D gene (5 bases). CDR1 and CDR2 (germline): MNHNS, SASEGT. Between the trimmed V and J ends, which lost 6 bases and 8 bases, there was a span of 17 bases. This CDR3 contains 15 residues. For the CDR3, the DNA is TGTGCCAGCAGCCCCCGGACACCTTGGGATTCACCCCTCCACTTT. This codes for CASSPRTPWDSPLHF.

The CDR3 DNA reads TGCGCCAGCAGCCAAGTCAACAGGGAATATGGCTACACCTTC. The encoded protein is CASSQVNREYGYTF. The J gene is TRBJ1-2, the V gene TRBV4-1, with D perhaps matching TRBD1 (6 bases). Deletions cut 1 base from V and 5 bases from J, with 11 bases between. The CDR3 loop spans 14 amino acids. Germline CDR1 is MGHRA and CDR2 is YSYEKL.

This clonotype was seen at least ten times. This chain links TRBV7-6 with TRBJ2-7; no clear D gene. Trimming cost V 1 base and J 4 bases, with 14 bases left between them. The CDR3 loop spans 15 amino acids. The germline gives CDR1 SGHVS, CDR2 FNYEAQ. The CDR3 DNA is TGTGCCAGCAGCTTAGGTAGTGGTGGTCTGTACGAGCAGTACTTC. Its translation: CASSLGSGGLYEQYF.

The chain employs TRBV7-9 and TRBJ1-2, with 9 positions matching TRBD1. The germline gives CDR1 SEHNR, CDR2 FQNEAQ (reference sequence). J gave up 6 bases and V 8 bases, and 4 bases lay outside the gene matches. CDR3 length equals 12 residues. CDR3 protein: CASGTGNHGYTF. The CDR3 nucleotides are TGTGCCAGCGGGACAGGGAATCATGGCTACACCTTC. Variable domain in full (rest from reference TRBV7-9 and TRBJ1-2): DTGVSQNPRHKITKRGQNVTFRCDPISEHNRLYWYRQTLGQGPEFLTYFQNEAQLEKSRLLSDRFSAERPKGSFSTLEIQRTEQGDSAMYLCASGTGNHGYTFGSGTRLTVV.

This clonotype was seen only a few times. The V gene is TRBV4-2, the J gene TRBJ1-1; 9 bases agree with TRBD1. The CDR3 spans 15 residues. The junction had 5 bases not matched to a gene; V was cut back by 4 bases and J by 2 bases. The germline gives CDR1 LGHNA, CDR2 YNFKEQ. The DNA for the CDR3 is TGTGCCAGCAGCCCGGACAGGGGATTCAACACTGAAGCTTTCTTT. It specifies CASSPDRGFNTEAFF.

The chain uses TRBV20-1 and TRBJ2-3, with 7 bases aligning to TRBD2. This CDR3 has 16 residues. After removal of 2 bases from V and 0 bases from J, the junction contained 8 bases not matched to a gene. Germline loops: CDR1 DFQATT, CDR2 SNEGSKA (reference sequence). CDR3 nucleotides: TGCAGTGCTAGAACAACTAGCGACTCTAGCACAGATACGCAGTATTTT. This sequence encodes CSARTTSDSSTDTQYF.

The sample holds a few counts of this clonotype. V is TRBV6-1 and J is TRBJ2-1; no clear D. CDR1 is MNHNS and CDR2 is SASEGT in the germline V gene. This CDR3 region has 13 residues. V was clipped by 7 bases and J by 11 bases, with 18 bases between them. CDR3 in amino acids: CASTPSRTGKQFF. In DNA, the CDR3 is TGTGCCAGCACCCCATCCAGAACCGGAAAGCAGTTCTTC.

CDR3 nucleotides: TGCGCCAGCAGCCAAGACGGGGTAGCGGGGGCCGGGGAGCTGTTTTTT. Translated: CASSQDGVAGAGELFF. This chain connects TRBV4-3 to TRBJ2-2, with 9 positions matching TRBD2. V dropped 0 bases and J dropped 6; count of bases not matched to a gene: 5. The CDR3 loop spans 16 amino acids. Germline-derived CDR1 and CDR2 are LGHNA and YSLEER.

This clonotype was observed a few times. In nucleotides, the CDR3 is TGCAGTTGGAGGGAACTCAATGAGCAGTTCTTC. As protein: CSWRELNEQFF. The genes are TRBV20-1 and TRBJ2-1, with D maybe TRBD2 (6 bases). This CDR3 has 11 amino acids. CDR1 DFQATT and CDR2 SNEGSKA come from the germline V gene (reference sequence). V was cut by 8 bases and J by 6 bases, with 11 bases left in between.

The V and J genes are TRBV14 and TRBJ1-1; D remains ambiguous. Germline CDR1 and CDR2: SGHDN and FVKESK. The V and J ends lost 1 base and 3 bases respectively, with 12 bases between them. The CDR3 is 15 amino acids. The CDR3, as DNA: TGTGCCAGCAGCCAAGGTTCGCTACATCACACTGAAGCTTTCTTT. Its translation: CASSQGSLHHTEAFF.

The chain combines TRBV5-1 with TRBJ2-1, with 8 bases fitting TRBD2. In germline, CDR1 is SGHRS, CDR2 YFSETQ. The CDR3 length is 14 residues. J gave up 7 bases and V 1 base, and 4 bases lay outside the gene matches. The CDR3 DNA sequence: TGCGCCAGCAGCTTGAATAGCGGGGCAAATGAGCAGTTCTTC. It specifies CASSLNSGANEQFF.

In this sample, this clonotype turned up many times. The chain combines TRBV5-1 with TRBJ2-1, with 7 bases matching TRBD1. Germline V gives CDR1 SGHRS, CDR2 YFSETQ. V shed 0 bases and J 7 bases; nucleotides not matched to a gene: 4. The CDR3 has 14 residues. The CDR3 sequence: CASSLDRGGNEQFF. CDR3 DNA: TGCGCCAGCAGCTTGGACAGGGGCGGGAATGAGCAGTTCTTC.

A few counts support this clonotype. V is TRBV27 and J is TRBJ2-4; D ambiguous. The CDR3 length is 14 residues. Germline CDR1 and CDR2: MNHEY and SMNVEV (reference sequence). Between the trimmed V and J ends, which lost 5 bases and 7 bases, there was a span of 15 bases. This CDR3 reads CASSPSMMRNIQYF. As DNA, the CDR3 is TGTGCCAGCAGTCCGAGCATGATGAGGAACATTCAGTACTTC.

The chain has TRBV5-1 and TRBJ1-5; TRBD1 matches 7 bases. Trimming took 2 bases from V and 12 from J; bases not matched to a gene: 5. Germline lookup yields CDR1 SGHRS and CDR2 YFSETQ. The CDR3 has 12 residues. CDR3 in DNA: TGCGCCAGCAGCTTTGATACAGGGGTCCAGCATTTT. Protein product: CASSFDTGVQHF.

The chain has TRBV2 and TRBJ1-5; no clear D. V was clipped by 3 bases and J by 2 bases, with 11 bases between them. This CDR3 is 15 amino acids long. Germline V CDR1 and CDR2: SNHLY, FYNNEI. CDR3 nucleotide sequence: TGTGCCAGCAGTGAGTCGGAGATAGGCAATCAGCCCCAGCATTTT. Its protein product is CASSESEIGNQPQHF.

This rearrangement joins TRBV12-3 or TRBV12-4 to TRBJ2-4; a possible D gene is TRBD2 (6 bases). V lost 6 bases to trimming and J lost 3 bases, with 15 bases between them. The CDR3 is 15 residues long. CDR3 coding DNA: TGTGCCAGCAGATCCACCGGGGGTTACAAAAACATTCAGTACTTC. Amino acid sequence: CASRSTGGYKNIQYF.